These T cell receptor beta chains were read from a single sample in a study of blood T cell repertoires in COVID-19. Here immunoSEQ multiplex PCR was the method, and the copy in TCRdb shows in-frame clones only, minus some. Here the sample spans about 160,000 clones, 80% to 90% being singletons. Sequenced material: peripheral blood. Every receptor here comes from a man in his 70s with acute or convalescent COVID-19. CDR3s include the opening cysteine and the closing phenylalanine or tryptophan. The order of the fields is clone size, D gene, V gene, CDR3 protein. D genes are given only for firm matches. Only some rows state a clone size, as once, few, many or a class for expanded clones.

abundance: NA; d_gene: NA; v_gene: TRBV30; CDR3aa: CAWSVQGVQPQHF
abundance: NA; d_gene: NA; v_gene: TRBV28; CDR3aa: CASSLHSRGYEQYF
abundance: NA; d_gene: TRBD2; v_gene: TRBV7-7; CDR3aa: CASSSLAGAYNEQFF
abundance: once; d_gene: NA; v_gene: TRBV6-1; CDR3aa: CASSEQGSNGYTF
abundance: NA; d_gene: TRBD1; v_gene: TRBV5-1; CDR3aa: CASSLGDRGLYEQYF
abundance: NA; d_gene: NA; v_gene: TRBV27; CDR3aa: CASSFKQTADTQYF
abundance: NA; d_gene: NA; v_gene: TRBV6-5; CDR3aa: CASTEARYNEQFF
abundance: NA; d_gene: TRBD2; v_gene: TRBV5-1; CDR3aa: CASSLGLAVPSYEQYF
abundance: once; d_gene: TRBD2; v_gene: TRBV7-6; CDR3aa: CASSLARTSGSDEQFF
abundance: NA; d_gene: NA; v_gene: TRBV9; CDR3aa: CASSPGGLASYNEQFF
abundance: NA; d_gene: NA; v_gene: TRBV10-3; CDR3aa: CAISESGGETQYF
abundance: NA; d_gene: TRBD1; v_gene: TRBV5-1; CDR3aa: CASSLAGTGPETQYF
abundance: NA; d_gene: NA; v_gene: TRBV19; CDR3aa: CASSMSALAPNEQFF
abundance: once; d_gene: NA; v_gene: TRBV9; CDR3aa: CASSLTPNTEAFF
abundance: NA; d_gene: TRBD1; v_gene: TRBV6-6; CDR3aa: CASRAGQGSGETQYF
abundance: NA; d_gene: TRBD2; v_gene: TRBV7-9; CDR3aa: CASSTTSGRTDTQYF
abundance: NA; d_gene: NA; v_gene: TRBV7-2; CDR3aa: CASSFTPTGLGSYEQYF
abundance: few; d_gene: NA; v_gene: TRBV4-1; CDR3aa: CASSQEKGVLSYEQYF
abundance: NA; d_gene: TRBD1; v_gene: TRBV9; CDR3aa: CASSPGHQGDSYEQYF
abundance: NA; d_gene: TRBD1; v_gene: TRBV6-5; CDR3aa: CASSSGQGFQPQHF
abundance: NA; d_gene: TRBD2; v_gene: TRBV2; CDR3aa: CASSARPGAGQETQYF
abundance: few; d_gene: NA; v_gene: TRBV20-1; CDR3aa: CSASQGGRSPLHF
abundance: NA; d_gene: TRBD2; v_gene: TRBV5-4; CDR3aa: CASSLTSGKGGNEQFF
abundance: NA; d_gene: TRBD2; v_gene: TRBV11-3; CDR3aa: CASSPAGAGYNEQFF
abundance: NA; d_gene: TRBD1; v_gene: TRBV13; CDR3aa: CASSLRDRGIYEQYF
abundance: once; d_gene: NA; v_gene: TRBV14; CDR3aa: CASSQDLRSPQHF
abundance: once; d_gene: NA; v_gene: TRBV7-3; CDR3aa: CASSPLHRDTEAFF
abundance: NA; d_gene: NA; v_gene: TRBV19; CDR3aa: CASSSRQAPREQFF
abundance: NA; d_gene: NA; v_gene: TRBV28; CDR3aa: CASSFSLGDAGQPQHF
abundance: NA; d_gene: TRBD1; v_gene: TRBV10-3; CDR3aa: CAISESTGQGASEQYF
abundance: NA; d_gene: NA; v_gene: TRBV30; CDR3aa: CAWSVREVHSPLHF
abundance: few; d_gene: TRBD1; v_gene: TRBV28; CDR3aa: CASSLMPTTGESGYTF
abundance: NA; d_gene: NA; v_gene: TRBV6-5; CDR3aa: CAASATPAGYEQYF
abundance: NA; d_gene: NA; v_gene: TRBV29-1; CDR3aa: CSVERTVGNSPLHF
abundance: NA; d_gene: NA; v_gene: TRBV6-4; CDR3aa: CARGSSYEQYF
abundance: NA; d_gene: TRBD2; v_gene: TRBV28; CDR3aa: CASSLLSSGFNNEQFF
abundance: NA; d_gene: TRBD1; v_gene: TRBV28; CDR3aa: CASSSTGPQETQYF
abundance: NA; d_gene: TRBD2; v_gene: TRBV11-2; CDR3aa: CASSFRREKNIQYF
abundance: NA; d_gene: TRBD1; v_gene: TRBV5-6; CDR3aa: CASSFMGQQNTEAFF
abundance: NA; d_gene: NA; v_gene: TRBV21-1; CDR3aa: CASSKRAAGKRYEQYF
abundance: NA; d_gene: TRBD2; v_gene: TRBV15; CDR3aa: CATSSRTSGPINSYNEQFF
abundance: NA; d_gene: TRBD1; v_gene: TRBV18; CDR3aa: CASSPGQDETQYF
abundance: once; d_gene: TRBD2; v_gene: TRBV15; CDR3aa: CATSRDGTSGRIPALSDTQYF
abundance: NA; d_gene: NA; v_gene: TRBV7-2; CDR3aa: CASSLVGGKSSYEQYF
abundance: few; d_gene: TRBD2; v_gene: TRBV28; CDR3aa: CASSLVAGAHEQYF
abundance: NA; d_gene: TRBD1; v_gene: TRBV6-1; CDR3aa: CASSDLTGAFGTEAFF
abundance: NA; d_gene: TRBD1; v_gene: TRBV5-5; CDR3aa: CASSVTGGPHQPQHF
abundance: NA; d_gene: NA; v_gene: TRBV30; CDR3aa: CAWSLGTPDSYEQYF
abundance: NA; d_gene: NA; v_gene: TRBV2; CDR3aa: CASSLQGLNQPQHF
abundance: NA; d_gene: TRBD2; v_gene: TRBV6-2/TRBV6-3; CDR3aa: CASSYIIRLAGGMVTDTQYF
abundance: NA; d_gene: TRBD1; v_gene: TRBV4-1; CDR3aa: CASSQGGQVSNQPQHF
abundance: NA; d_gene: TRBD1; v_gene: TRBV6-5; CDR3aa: CASSFRQGGEQYF